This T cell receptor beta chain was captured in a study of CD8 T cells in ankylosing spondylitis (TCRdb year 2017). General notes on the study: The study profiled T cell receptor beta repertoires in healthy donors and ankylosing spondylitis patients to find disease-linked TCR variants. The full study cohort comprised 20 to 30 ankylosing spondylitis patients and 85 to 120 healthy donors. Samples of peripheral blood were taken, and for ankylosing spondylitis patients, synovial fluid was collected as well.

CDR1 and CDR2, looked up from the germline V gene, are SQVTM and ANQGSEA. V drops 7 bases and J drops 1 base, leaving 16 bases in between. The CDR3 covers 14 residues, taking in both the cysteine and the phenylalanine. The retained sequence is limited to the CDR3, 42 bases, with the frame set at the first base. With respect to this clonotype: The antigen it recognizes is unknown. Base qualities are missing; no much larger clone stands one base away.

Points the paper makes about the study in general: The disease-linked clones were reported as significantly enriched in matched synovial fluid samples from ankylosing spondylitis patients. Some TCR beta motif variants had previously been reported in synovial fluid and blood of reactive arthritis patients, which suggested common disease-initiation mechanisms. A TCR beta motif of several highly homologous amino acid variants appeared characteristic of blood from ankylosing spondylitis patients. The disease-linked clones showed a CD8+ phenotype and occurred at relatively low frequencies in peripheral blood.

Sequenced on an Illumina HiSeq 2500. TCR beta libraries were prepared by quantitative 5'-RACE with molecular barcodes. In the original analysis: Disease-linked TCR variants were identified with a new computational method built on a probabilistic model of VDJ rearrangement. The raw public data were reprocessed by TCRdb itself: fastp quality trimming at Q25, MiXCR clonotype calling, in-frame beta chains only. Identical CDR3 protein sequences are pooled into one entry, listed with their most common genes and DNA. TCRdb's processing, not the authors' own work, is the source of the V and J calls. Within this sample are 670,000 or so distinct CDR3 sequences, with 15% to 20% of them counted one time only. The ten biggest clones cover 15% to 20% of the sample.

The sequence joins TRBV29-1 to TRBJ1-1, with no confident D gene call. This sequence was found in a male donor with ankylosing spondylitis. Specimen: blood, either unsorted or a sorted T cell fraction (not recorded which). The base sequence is TGCAGCGCCGTTGGGCAACTGGGGAACACTGAAGCTTTCTTT. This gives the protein CSAVGQLGNTEAFF.